Described below is a single T cell receptor (beta chain) sequence and its context. Method: immunoSEQ multiplex PCR; TCRdb's copy keeps in-frame clones and lacks some. The table has approximately 140,000 clones, 85% to 90% seen once. This sample stems from a study of control samples from healthy donors and cancer patients. The V gene lost 1 base and the J gene lost 8 bases, with 18 bases spanning the gap. The CDR3 is 16 amino acids. Looked up from germline, CDR1 is LNHDA and CDR2 is SQIVND (reference sequence). The sequenced sample consisted of PBMCs. This clonotype originated in a middle-aged man with head and neck cancer. The chain has TRBV19 and TRBJ1-5; tentative D call: TRBD1 (5 bases). DNA of the CDR3: TGTGCCAGTAGTATAGCTGGGGCCGCGTTGGGGGAGCCCCAGCATTTT. Translation gives CASSIAGAALGEPQHF.